Below, 26 T cell receptor beta chains from the same sample are listed, as sequenced in a study of regulatory T cells in long-lasting Graves disease. This sample's time point: newly diagnosed GD, antithyroid drugs for less than 3 months. Preparation of the TCR library used RNA extracted from PBMCs. Libraries of TCR beta came from iRepertoire HTBI primers plus Arm-PCR of CDR3 regions. One entry per CDR3 protein, called by TCRdb with MiXCR from the multiplex PCR reads. The table has 350,000 to 450,000 distinct CDR3 sequences, 14% to 15% seen once. The data also belong to a second study, concerning T cells in Graves' hyperthyroidism and ophthalmopathy.

The sequencing here drew on peripheral blood mononuclear cells (PBMCs), taken at new diagnosis, from a patient treated with antithyroid drugs. These receptors originate from a woman younger than 45 with Graves disease.

The gene calls are TRBV29-1 and TRBJ2-6; 8 nucleotides agree with TRBD2. Trimming took 0 bases from V and 0 from J; bases not matched to a gene: 7. CDR1 and CDR2 (germline): SQVTM, ANQGSEA. The CDR3 covers 18 residues. CDR3: CSVEDRLAGGSGANVLTF. CDR3 nucleotide sequence: TGCAGCGTTGAAGATCGCCTAGCGGGTGGCTCTGGGGCCAACGTCCTGACTTTC.

Turning to this clonotype: A much larger clone lies one base from this, so it may be a read error. The chain carries TRBV12-3 or TRBV12-4 and TRBJ2-5; 8 bases map to TRBD2. This CDR3 is 12 amino acids long. V lost 3 bases and J lost 7; bases outside the gene matches: 1. CDR3 in amino acids: CASSFGGGTQYF. DNA of the CDR3: TGTGCCAGCAGTTTCGGGGGGGGGACCCAGTACTTC.

This clonotype has ten or more counts. V gene TRBV18 combines with J gene TRBJ1-3; no definite D call. The CDR3 runs to 15 residues. CDR1 KGHSH and CDR2 LQKENI come from the germline V gene. The V and J ends lost 7 bases and 0 bases respectively, with 13 bases between them. The CDR3: CASFTRDNSGNTIYF. The DNA for the CDR3 is TGTGCCAGCTTCACCCGCGATAACTCTGGAAACACCATATATTTT.

Ten or more counts support this clonotype. V usage is TRBV18 and J usage is TRBJ1-1; D gene ambiguous. The CDR3 is 14 amino acids. Germline V lookup: CDR1 KGHSH, CDR2 LQKENI. V was cut by 0 bases and J by 2 bases, with 7 bases left in between. The CDR3 DNA is TGTGCCAGCTCACCACCAGGAGTAAACACTGAAGCTTTCTTT. As protein: CASSPPGVNTEAFF.

This sequence joins TRBV20-1 and TRBJ2-2; 11 nucleotides agree with TRBD2. After removal of 1 base from V and 4 bases from J, the junction contained 8 bases not matched to a gene. CDR1 and CDR2 (germline): DFQATT, SNEGSKA (reference sequence). This CDR3 comprises 17 residues. As DNA, the CDR3 is TGCAGTGCTAGAGTGATAGCGGGAGGGCCGCTCACCGGGGAGCTGTTTTTT. It specifies CSARVIAGGPLTGELFF.

This clonotype was counted only a few times. The rearrangement uses TRBV7-2 and TRBJ2-3, with 8 bases aligning to TRBD2. The CDR3 spans 15 residues. Germline CDR1 SGHTA, CDR2 FQGNSA. Trimming at V came to 6 bases and at J to 0 bases, leaving 5 bases not matched to a gene. CDR3 residues: CASRPSGGSTDTQYF. CDR3 bases: TGTGCCAGCAGACCGTCGGGGGGGAGCACAGATACGCAGTATTTT.

The table lists this clonotype with many counts. The J gene is TRBJ2-1, the V gene TRBV3-1; TRBD2 aligns across 8 bases. V lost 1 base to trimming and J lost 5 bases; unmatched junction nucleotides: 10. Germline CDR1 reads LGHDT; CDR2 reads YNNKEL (reference sequence). The CDR3 loop spans 17 amino acids. Here the CDR3 DNA reads TGTGCCAGCAGCCAAGTGGCGAGACTAGCGCGCCACAATGAGCAGTTCTTC. The encoded protein is CASSQVARLARHNEQFF.

The V gene is TRBV6-1, the J gene TRBJ2-2; TRBD2 matches at 9 bases. J was trimmed by 5 bases and V by 6 bases; bases with no gene match: 7. CDR1 is MNHNS and CDR2 is SASEGT in the germline V gene. This CDR3 spans 15 amino acids. As DNA, the CDR3 is TGTGCCAGCAGCTACGCGACTAGCGGAACCGGGGAGCTGTTTTTT. It yields the protein CASSYATSGTGELFF.

The chain has TRBV29-1 and TRBJ1-2; no clear D gene. V lost 5 bases to trimming and J lost 6 bases, with 10 bases between them. The CDR3 covers 11 residues. Germline V CDR1 and CDR2: SQVTM, ANQGSEA. The CDR3 loop reads CSVKAWDGYTF. In nucleotides, the CDR3 is TGCAGCGTTAAGGCCTGGGATGGCTACACCTTC.

The table lists this clonotype with many counts. The chain links TRBV9 to TRBJ2-3, with TRBD1 matching over 9 bases. Germline CDR1 is SGDLS and CDR2 is YYNGEE. With V trimmed by 4 bases and J by 3 bases, 9 bases remained unmatched. The CDR3 length is 16 residues. The CDR3 is CASSSTGTGLTDTQYF. The CDR3 nucleotides read TGTGCCAGCAGCTCGACTGGGACAGGGTTGACAGATACGCAGTATTTT.

V is TRBV29-1 and J is TRBJ2-1, with D possibly matching TRBD2 (5 bases). Trimming pared 7 bases from V and 8 bases from J, leaving 18 bases between. The CDR3 loop spans 13 amino acids. CDR1 is SQVTM and CDR2 is ANQGSEA in the germline V gene. CDR3 in amino acids: CSAAETNGDEQFF. CDR3 DNA: TGCAGCGCCGCGGAGACTAACGGGGATGAGCAGTTCTTC.

This clonotype was found a few times. The rearrangement uses TRBV7-6 and TRBJ2-2, with 9 positions matching TRBD2. V lost 1 base to trimming and J lost 7 bases; unmatched junction nucleotides: 13. The length of the CDR3 is 18 residues. Germline CDR1 reads SGHVS; CDR2 reads FNYEAQ. The DNA for the CDR3 is TGTGCCAGCAGCTTAGAGAGTAGCGGGAGCATTGACGGCGGGGAGCTGTTTTTT. Translating gives CASSLESSGSIDGGELFF.

V usage is TRBV19 and J usage is TRBJ1-1; D not resolved. The CDR3 contains 15 residues. The V gene lost 3 bases and the J gene lost 1 base, with 12 bases spanning the gap. The germline gives CDR1 LNHDA, CDR2 SQIVND (reference sequence). CDR3 in DNA: TGTGCCAGTAGTATGGTCTCCAATTCGAACACTGAAGCTTTCTTT. This translates into CASSMVSNSNTEAFF.

The chain carries TRBV30 and TRBJ2-1, with D perhaps matching TRBD2 (6 bases). The CDR3 extends over 13 amino acids. Germline V gene sequence: CDR1 GTSNPN, CDR2 SVGIG (reference sequence). Trimming pared 1 base from V and 2 bases from J, leaving 6 bases between. This CDR3 is CAWSGGTYNEQFF. CDR3 bases: TGTGCCTGGAGTGGCGGGACCTACAATGAGCAGTTCTTC.

This clonotype was seen many times. J is TRBJ1-6 and V is TRBV13, with TRBD1 identical over 7 bases. V shed 4 bases and J 8 bases; nucleotides not matched to a gene: 8. This CDR3 has 15 amino acids. Germline V gives CDR1 PRHDT, CDR2 FYEKMQ (reference sequence). The CDR3 here is CASSSDTGVDSPLHF. The DNA for the CDR3 is TGTGCCAGCAGCTCCGACACAGGGGTGGATTCACCCCTCCACTTT.

This clonotype has a count of ten or more. The J gene is TRBJ2-7, the V gene TRBV7-9; no clear D gene. This CDR3 spans 13 amino acids. V was cut by 5 bases and J by 7 bases, with 15 bases left in between. Per the germline V gene, CDR1 is SEHNR and CDR2 is FQNEAQ (reference sequence). The DNA for the CDR3 is TGTGCCAGCAGCCCCGGGTCCAGTTTGGAGCAGTACTTC. It specifies CASSPGSSLEQYF. Full variable domain (missing parts from reference TRBV7-9 and TRBJ2-7): DTGVSQNPRHKITKRGQNVTFRCDPISEHNRLYWYRQTLGQGPEFLTYFQNEAQLEKSRLLSDRFSAERPKGSFSTLEIQRTEQGDSAMYLCASSPGSSLEQYFGPGTRLTVT.

This clonotype was found many times. This sequence joins TRBV18 and TRBJ2-1; TRBD2 matches at 9 bases. CDR1 is KGHSH, CDR2 LQKENI, per germline. The CDR3 sequence is 15 residues long. V gave up 6 bases and J gave up 4 bases; unmatched junction bases: 7. DNA of the CDR3: TGTGCCAGCTCCCTCAGCACTAGCGGGTACAATGAGCAGTTCTTC. It translates to CASSLSTSGYNEQFF.

The chain combines TRBV6-4 with TRBJ2-3; 13 bases match TRBD2. The germline V gene encodes CDR1 MRHNA and CDR2 SNTAGT. V shed 6 bases and J 4 bases; nucleotides not matched to a gene: 4. The CDR3 contains 15 residues. The CDR3 nucleotides are TGTGCCAGCAGAACTAGCGGGAGGGCCGCAGATACGCAGTATTTT. It encodes CASRTSGRAADTQYF.

This chain links TRBV11-2 with TRBJ2-2; D not certain. This CDR3 spans 16 amino acids. With 2 bases removed from V and 1 base from J, the gap between germline ends came to 11 bases. CDR1 is SGHAT and CDR2 is FQNNGV in the germline V gene. For the CDR3, the DNA is TGTGCCAGCAGCTTAATTTCTTTCCTGAACACCGGGGAGCTGTTTTTT. Translation gives CASSLISFLNTGELFF.

This clonotype was seen repeatedly, ten times or more. This chain uses TRBV30 with TRBJ2-7; tentative D call: TRBD2 (5 bases). Germline CDR1 GTSNPN, CDR2 SVGIG (reference sequence). Trimming left V 0 bases short and J 9 bases short, with 9 bases between. CDR3 length equals 11 residues. The CDR3 region has the DNA TGTGCCTGGAGTGTTGGACTGGTGCAGTACTTC. Amino acids: CAWSVGLVQYF.

This clonotype was seen a few times. This chain connects TRBV28 to TRBJ2-3, with 7 bases aligning to TRBD2. This CDR3 spans 15 amino acids. Germline trimming cut 6 bases from V and 2 bases from J; bases unmatched to any gene: 8. Germline V lookup: CDR1 MDHEN, CDR2 SYDVKM. The CDR3 nucleotides are TGTGCCAGCAGCCACAGCGGGGCCCACACAGATACGCAGTATTTT. This codes for CASSHSGAHTDTQYF.

This clonotype was counted between two and nine times. CDR3 residues: CSARDLQGPWDTQYF. Written as DNA, the CDR3 is TGCAGTGCTAGAGATTTGCAGGGGCCGTGGGATACGCAGTATTTT. This chain connects TRBV20-1 to TRBJ2-3; a weak D match, TRBD1 (6 bases). Deletions cut 0 bases from V and 6 bases from J, with 16 bases between. Germline CDR1 is DFQATT and CDR2 is SNEGSKA (reference sequence). The CDR3 is 15 residues long.

The V call is TRBV13, the J call TRBJ2-3; TRBD1 matches at 7 bases. This CDR3 contains 15 residues. With 5 bases clipped from V and 3 bases from J, the junction kept 8 bases outside the gene matches. The germline CDR1 and CDR2 sequences are PRHDT and FYEKMQ (reference sequence). The CDR3: CASSRGDRGTDTQYF. In DNA form, the CDR3 reads TGTGCCAGCAGCCGTGGGGACAGAGGGACAGATACGCAGTATTTT.

CDR3 nucleotides: TGTGCCAGTAGTATCCCGGGGCGCGTCTACGAGCAGTACTTC. Protein: CASSIPGRVYEQYF. This rearrangement joins TRBV19 to TRBJ2-7, with D perhaps being TRBD1 or TRBD2 (5 bases each). V gave up 3 bases and J gave up 3 bases, with 12 bases separating them. This CDR3 is built from 14 residues. Germline CDR1 and CDR2: LNHDA and SQIVND (reference sequence).

This clonotype has ten or more counts. The chain recombines TRBV24-1 with TRBJ2-7, with 9 bases matching TRBD2. The germline V gene has CDR1 KGHDR and CDR2 SFDVKD. The CDR3 runs to 13 residues. Trimming cost V 2 bases and J 6 bases; bases outside gene matches: 1. The CDR3 sequence: CATSDWGLAEQYF. CDR3 sequence (DNA): TGTGCCACCAGTGATTGGGGACTAGCCGAGCAGTACTTC.

This clonotype was counted many times. The rearrangement uses TRBV5-6 and TRBJ2-1; 9 bases align to TRBD1. The V gene end was trimmed by 1 base and the J gene end by 2 bases; junction bases not matched to a gene: 1. The germline gives CDR1 SGHDT, CDR2 YYEEEE. This CDR3 comprises 15 residues. In DNA form, the CDR3 reads TGTGCCAGCAGCTTGTGGGACAGGGCCTACAATGAGCAGTTCTTC. Translating gives CASSLWDRAYNEQFF. The full variable domain, rest sourced from reference TRBV5-6 and TRBJ2-1, is DAGVTQSPTHLIKTRGQQVTLRCSPKSGHDTVSWYQQALGQGPQFIFQYYEEEERQRGNFPDRFSGHQFPNYSSELNVNALLLGDSALYLCASSLWDRAYNEQFFGPGTRLTVL.